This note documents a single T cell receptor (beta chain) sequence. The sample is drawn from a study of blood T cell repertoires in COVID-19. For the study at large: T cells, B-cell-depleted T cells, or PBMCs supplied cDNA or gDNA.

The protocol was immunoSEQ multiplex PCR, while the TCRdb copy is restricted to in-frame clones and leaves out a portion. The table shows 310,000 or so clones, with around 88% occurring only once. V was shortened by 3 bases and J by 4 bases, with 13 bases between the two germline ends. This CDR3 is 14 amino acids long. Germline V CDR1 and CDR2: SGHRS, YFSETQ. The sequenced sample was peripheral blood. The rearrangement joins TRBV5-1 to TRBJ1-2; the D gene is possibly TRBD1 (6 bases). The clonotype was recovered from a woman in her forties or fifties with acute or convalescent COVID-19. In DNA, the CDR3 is TGCGCCAGCAGCTCTGAATTACAGGGCTATGGCTACACCTTC. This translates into CASSSELQGYGYTF.